What follows is one T cell receptor gamma chain and its context. Antigen specificity is unknown. The data derive from a study of Vδ1+ human thymocytes. CDR1 and CDR2 (germline): EGSTGY, YDSYTSSV. Trimming took 3 bases from V and 9 from J; bases not matched to a gene: 11. This CDR3 region has 13 residues. Study findings and constraints: Thymic TRG and TRD repertoires appeared highly polyclonal, with Gaussian CDR3 length distributions. Unlike peripheral blood Vdelta1+ controls, thymic delta-chain sequences included about 20% Vdelta2 and few Vdelta3.

Extracted RNA was reverse transcribed into cDNA. Multiplex PCR used pooled V-gene forward primers and a constant-region reverse primer to amplify CDR3s. TCRdb fed the multiplex PCR reads to CATT. Of 25,000 to 35,000 gamma-chain clones listed, 20% to 25% are singletons. The specimen was Vdelta1+ gamma-delta thymocytes from the thymus. Subset indicated: FACS-sorted CD3+ TCRalphabeta- TCRVdelta1+ TCRVdelta2- thymocytes. The chain uses TRGV4 and TRGJ1 or TRGJ2. This TCR was recovered from a boy younger than two who had congenital heart surgery. In nucleotides, the CDR3 is TGTGCCACCTGGGATTATCTCGGGGGTAAGAAACTCTTT. The encoded protein is CATWDYLGGKKLF.